This TCR beta chain came from a study of Tregs in tolerant kidney transplant recipients. Findings of the study overall: Some patients' samples used different primers over time, so nucleotide sequences weren't comparable.

Recipients received nonmyeloablative bone marrow transplants from related graft donors, with transient mixed chimerism. The CDR3 has 13 amino acids. Germline V CDR1 and CDR2: DFQATT, SNEGSKA (reference sequence). V shed 6 bases and J 4 bases; nucleotides not matched to a gene: 7. Profiling relied on immunoSEQ multiplex PCR, and the TCRdb table lists in-frame clones only, not all of them. The clone table shows some 25,000 clones, with the ten largest holding approximately 3.7%. A remark on this clone: Its cognate antigen is unknown. The read terminates 3 residues before the CDR3 end, so the remaining end is supplied by the germline J gene.

J is TRBJ2-5 and V is TRBV20-1; 8 bases line up with TRBD1. Sequences were derived from CD4+ T cells from blood (PBMCs), sampled 6 months after the transplant. The clonotype was recovered from a human patient who received a combined kidney and bone marrow transplant. Some T cells may be the graft donor's. The covered CDR3 bases are TGCAGTGCCAGACAGGGGAAGAGAGAGACC. It is translated as CSARQGKRET. The whole CDR3 reads CSARQGKRETQYF.